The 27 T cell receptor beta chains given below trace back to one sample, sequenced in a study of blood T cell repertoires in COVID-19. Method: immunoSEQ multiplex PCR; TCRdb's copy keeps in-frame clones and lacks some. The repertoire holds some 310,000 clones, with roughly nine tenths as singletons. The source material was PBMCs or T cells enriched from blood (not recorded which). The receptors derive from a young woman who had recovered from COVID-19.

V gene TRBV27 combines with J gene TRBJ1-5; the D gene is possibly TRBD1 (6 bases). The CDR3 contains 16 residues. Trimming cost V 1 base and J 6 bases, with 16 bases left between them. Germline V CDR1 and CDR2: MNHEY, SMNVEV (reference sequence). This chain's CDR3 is CASSLLGAVGFQPQHF. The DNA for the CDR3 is TGTGCCAGCAGTTTATTGGGGGCTGTGGGGTTTCAGCCCCAGCATTTT.

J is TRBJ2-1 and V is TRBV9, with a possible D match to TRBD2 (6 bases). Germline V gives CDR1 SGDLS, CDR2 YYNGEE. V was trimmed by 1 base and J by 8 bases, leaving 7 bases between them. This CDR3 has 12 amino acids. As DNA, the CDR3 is TGTGCCAGCAGCGTACAGCGGGATGAGCAGTTCTTC. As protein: CASSVQRDEQFF.

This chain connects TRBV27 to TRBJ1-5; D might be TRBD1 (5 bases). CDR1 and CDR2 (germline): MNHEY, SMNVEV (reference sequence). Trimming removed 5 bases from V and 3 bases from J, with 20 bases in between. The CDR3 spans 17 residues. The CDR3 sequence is CASSPLGQDTLNQPQHF. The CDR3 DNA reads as TGTGCCAGCAGTCCACTCGGGCAGGACACCCTCAATCAGCCCCAGCATTTT.

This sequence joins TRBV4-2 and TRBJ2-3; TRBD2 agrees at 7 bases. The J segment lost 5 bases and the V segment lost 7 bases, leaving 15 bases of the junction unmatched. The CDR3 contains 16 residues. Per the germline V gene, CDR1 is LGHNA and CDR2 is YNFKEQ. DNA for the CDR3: TGTGCCAGCACAACCAACAGTAGGGAGGGCCTAGATACGCAGTATTTT. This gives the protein CASTTNSREGLDTQYF.

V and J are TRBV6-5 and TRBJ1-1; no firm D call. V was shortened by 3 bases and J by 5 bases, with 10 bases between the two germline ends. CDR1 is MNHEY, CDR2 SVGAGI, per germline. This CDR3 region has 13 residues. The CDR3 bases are TGTGCCAGCAGTTATGACCCGAGGACTGAAGCTTTCTTT. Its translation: CASSYDPRTEAFF.

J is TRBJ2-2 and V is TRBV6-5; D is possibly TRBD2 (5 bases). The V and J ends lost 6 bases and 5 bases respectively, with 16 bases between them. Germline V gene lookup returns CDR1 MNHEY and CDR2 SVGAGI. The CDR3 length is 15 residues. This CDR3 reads CASSRAAAVTGELFF. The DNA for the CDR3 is TGTGCCAGCAGCCGAGCGGCTGCGGTAACCGGGGAGCTGTTTTTT.

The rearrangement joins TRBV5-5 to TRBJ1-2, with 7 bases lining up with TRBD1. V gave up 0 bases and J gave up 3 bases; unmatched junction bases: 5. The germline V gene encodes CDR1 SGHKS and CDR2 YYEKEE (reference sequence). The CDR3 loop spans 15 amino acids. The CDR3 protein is CASSLGRGPDYGYTF. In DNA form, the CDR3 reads TGTGCCAGCAGCTTGGGTAGGGGGCCGGACTATGGCTACACCTTC.

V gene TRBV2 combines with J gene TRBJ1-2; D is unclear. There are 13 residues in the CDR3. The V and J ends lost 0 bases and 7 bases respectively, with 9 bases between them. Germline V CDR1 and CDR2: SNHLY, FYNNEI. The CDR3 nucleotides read TGTGCCAGCAGTGAAGCGCCGGGAGGTGGCTACACCTTC. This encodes CASSEAPGGGYTF.

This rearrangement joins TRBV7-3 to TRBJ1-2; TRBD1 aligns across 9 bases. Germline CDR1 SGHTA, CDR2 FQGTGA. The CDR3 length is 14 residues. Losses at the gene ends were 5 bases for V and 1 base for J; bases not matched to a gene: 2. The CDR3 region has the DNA TGTGCCAGCAGCCCGGGACAGGGTAACTATGGCTACACCTTC. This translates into CASSPGQGNYGYTF.

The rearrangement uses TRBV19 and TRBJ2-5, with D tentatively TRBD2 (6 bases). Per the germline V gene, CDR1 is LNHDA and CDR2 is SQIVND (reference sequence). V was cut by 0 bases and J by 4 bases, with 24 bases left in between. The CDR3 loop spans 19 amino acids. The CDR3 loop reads CASSIDGGRGRMGPETQYF. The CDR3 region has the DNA TGTGCCAGTAGTATAGATGGAGGGCGCGGTAGGATGGGACCAGAGACCCAGTACTTC. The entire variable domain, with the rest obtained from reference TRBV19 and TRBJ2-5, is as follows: DGGITQSPKYLFRKEGQNVTLSCEQNLNHDAMYWYRQDPGQGLRLIYYSQIVNDFQKGDIAEGYSVSREKKESFPLTVTSAQKNPTAFYLCASSIDGGRGRMGPETQYFGPGTRLLVL.

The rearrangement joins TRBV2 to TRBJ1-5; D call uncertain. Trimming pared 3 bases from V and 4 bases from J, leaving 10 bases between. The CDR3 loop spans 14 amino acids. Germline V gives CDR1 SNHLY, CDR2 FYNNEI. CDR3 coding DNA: TGTGCCAGCAGTGACGCCGGGGTAAATCAGCCCCAGCATTTT. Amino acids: CASSDAGVNQPQHF.

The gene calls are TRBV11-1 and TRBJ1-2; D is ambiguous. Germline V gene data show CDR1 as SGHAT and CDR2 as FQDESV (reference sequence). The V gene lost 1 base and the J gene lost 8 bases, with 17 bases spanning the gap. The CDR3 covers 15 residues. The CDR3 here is CASSLEGGPTGGYTF. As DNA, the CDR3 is TGTGCCAGCAGCTTAGAGGGTGGCCCAACGGGGGGCTACACCTTC.

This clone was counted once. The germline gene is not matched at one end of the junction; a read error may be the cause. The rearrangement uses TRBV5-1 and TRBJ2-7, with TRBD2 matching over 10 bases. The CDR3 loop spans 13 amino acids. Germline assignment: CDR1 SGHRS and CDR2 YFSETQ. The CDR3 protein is CASSEGLATEQHF. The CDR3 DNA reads TGCGCCAGCAGCGAGGGACTAGCGACCGAGCAGCACTTC. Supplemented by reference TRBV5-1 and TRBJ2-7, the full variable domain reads KAGVTQTPRYLIKTRGQQVTLSCSPISGHRSVSWYQQTPGQGLQFLFEYFSETQRNKGNFPGRFSGRQFSNSRSEMNVSTLELGDSALYLCASSEGLATEQHFGPGTRLTVT.

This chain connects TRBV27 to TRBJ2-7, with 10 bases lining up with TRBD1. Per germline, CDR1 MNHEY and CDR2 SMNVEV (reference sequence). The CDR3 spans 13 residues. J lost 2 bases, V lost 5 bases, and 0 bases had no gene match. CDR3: CASSGQGAYEQYF. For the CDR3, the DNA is TGTGCCAGCAGTGGACAGGGGGCCTACGAGCAGTACTTC.

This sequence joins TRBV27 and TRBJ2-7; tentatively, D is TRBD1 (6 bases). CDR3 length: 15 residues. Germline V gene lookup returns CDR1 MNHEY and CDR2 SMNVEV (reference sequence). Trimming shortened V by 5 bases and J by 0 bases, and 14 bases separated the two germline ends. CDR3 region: CASSEQGRSSYEQYF. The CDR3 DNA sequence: TGTGCCAGCAGTGAACAGGGCCGAAGCTCCTACGAGCAGTACTTC.

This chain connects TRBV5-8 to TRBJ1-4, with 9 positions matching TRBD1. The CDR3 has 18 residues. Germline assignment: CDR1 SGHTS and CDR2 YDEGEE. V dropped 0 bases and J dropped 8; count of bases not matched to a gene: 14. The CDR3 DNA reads TGTGCCAGCAGCTTGGGATGGACAGGGGATTCCGGAGGCGAAAAACTGTTTTTT. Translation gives CASSLGWTGDSGGEKLFF. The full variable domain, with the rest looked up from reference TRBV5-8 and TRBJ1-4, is EAGVTQSPTHLIKTRGQQATLRCSPISGHTSVYWYQQALGLGLQFLLWYDEGEERNRGNFPPRFSGRQFPNYSSELNVNALELEDSALYLCASSLGWTGDSGGEKLFFGSGTQLSVL.

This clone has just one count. In DNA, the CDR3 is TGCAGTGCCGGGTCTGAAGCTTTCTTT. This codes for CSAGSEAFF. The V call is TRBV20-1, the J call TRBJ1-1, with no clear D. Germline V gene sequence: CDR1 DFQATT, CDR2 SNEGSKA (reference sequence). The V gene lost 6 bases and the J gene lost 6 bases, with 5 bases spanning the gap. This CDR3 is 9 amino acids long.

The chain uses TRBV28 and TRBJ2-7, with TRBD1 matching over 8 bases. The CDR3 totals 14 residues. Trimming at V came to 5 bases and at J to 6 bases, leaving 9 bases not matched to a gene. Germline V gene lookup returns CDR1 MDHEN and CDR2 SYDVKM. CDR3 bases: TGTGCCAGCAGTCCAGGGGGCAGGTTGGGCGAGCAGTACTTC. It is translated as CASSPGGRLGEQYF. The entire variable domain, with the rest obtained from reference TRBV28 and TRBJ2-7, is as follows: DVKVTQSSRYLVKRTGEKVFLECVQDMDHENMFWYRQDPGLGLRLIYFSYDVKMKEKGDIPEGYSVSREKKERFSLILESASTNQTSMYLCASSPGGRLGEQYFGPGTRLTVT.

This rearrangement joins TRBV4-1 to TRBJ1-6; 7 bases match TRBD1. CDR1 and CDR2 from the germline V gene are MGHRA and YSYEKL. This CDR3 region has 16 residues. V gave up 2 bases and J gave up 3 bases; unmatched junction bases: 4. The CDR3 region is CASSQTGDLYNSPLHF. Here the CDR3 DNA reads TGCGCCAGCAGCCAAACAGGGGACCTCTATAATTCACCCCTCCACTTT.

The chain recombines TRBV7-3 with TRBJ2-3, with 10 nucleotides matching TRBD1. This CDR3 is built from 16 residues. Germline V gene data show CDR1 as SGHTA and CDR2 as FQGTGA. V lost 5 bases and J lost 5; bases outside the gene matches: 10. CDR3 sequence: CASSPSRTGGRDTQYF. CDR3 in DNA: TGTGCCAGCAGCCCCAGTCGGACAGGGGGGAGAGATACGCAGTATTTT.

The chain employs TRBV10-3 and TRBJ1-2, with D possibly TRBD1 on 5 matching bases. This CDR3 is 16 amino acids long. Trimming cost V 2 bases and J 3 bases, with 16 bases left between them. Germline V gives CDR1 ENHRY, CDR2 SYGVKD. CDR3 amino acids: CAISEGTHRGDYGYTF. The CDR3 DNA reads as TGTGCCATCAGTGAGGGGACCCATCGGGGGGACTATGGCTACACCTTC.

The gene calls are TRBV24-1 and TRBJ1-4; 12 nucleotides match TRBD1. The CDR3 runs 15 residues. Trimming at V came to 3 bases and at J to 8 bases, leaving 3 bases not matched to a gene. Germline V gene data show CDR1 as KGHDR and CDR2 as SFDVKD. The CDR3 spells CATSDTGQGAEKLFF. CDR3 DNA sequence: TGTGCCACCAGTGATACGGGACAGGGGGCCGAAAAACTGTTTTTT.

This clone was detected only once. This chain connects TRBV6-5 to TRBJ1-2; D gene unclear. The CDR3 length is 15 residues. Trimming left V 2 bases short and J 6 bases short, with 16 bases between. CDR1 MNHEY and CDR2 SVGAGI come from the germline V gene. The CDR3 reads CASSYIPGGLDGYTF. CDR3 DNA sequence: TGTGCCAGCAGTTACATCCCAGGTGGCCTGGATGGCTACACCTTC.

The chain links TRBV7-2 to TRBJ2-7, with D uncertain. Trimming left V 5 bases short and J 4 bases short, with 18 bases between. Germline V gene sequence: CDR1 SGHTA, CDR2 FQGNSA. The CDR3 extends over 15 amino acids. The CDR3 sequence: CASSVDITSLYEQYF. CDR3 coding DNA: TGTGCCAGCAGCGTAGACATCACCTCTTTGTACGAGCAGTACTTC.

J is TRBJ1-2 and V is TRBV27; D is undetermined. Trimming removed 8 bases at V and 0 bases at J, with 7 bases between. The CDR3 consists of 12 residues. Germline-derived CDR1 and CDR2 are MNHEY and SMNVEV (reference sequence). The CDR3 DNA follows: TGTGCCAGCGCAACAGCTAACTATGGCTACACCTTC. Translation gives CASATANYGYTF.

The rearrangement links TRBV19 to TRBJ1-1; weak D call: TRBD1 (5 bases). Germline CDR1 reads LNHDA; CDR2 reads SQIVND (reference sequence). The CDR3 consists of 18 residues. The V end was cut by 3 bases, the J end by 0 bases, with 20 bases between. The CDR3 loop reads CASSIALIGAGLNTEAFF. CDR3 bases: TGTGCCAGTAGTATCGCCCTGATAGGGGCAGGGTTGAACACTGAAGCTTTCTTT.

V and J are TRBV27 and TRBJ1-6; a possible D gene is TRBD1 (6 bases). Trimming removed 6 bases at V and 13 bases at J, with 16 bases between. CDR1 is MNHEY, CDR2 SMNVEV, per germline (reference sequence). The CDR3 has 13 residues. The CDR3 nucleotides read TGTGCCAGCAGCCTAGGGGGTCGTGATCCCCTCCACTTT. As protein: CASSLGGRDPLHF.